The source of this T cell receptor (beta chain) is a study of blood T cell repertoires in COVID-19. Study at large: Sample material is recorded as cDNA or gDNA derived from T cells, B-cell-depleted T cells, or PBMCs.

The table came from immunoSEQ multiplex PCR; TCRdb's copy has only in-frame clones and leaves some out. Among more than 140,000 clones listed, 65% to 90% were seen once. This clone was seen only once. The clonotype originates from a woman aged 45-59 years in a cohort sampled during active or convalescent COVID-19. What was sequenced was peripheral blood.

The CDR3 DNA sequence: TGTGCCACCCGACTAGCGGCCAGCTACAATGAGCAGTTCTTC. Translated, it gives CATRLAASYNEQFF. The rearrangement uses TRBV7-9 and TRBJ2-1; 9 nucleotides agree with TRBD2. Germline V gene data show CDR1 as SEHNR and CDR2 as FQNEAQ (reference sequence). V was pared by 10 bases and J by 3 bases, with 7 bases of the junction left unmatched. This CDR3 comprises 14 residues.